The rows below give T cell receptor beta chains drawn from one sample of a study of Tregs in tolerant kidney transplant recipients. The data were produced by immunoSEQ multiplex PCR, yet TCRdb's version contains in-frame clones alone and is incomplete. The sample carries some 240,000 clones, 80% to 85% recorded once. The sequenced sample consisted of CD4+ T cells from blood. These receptors were obtained from a human donor in good health. Each CDR3 is given with its conserved first and last residue. Fields, in order: D gene, clone size, J gene, V gene, CDR3 protein, CDR3 DNA. A D gene is named only where the DNA matches it firmly. The size field is filled for only some rows; it gives once, few, many or a size class.

NA NA TRBJ1-1 TRBV2 CASTPWTLSSEAFF TGTGCCAGCACCCCTTGGACTTTGAGCTCTGAAGCTTTCTTT
NA NA TRBJ2-3 TRBV5-6 CASSLGGIGGADTQYF TGTGCCAGCAGCTTGGGGGGAATTGGAGGAGCAGATACGCAGTATTTT
NA NA TRBJ1-6 TRBV18 CASSPNNSPLHF TGTGCCAGCTCACCAAATAATTCACCCCTCCACTTT
TRBD1 once TRBJ2-7 TRBV7-9 CASFKVTGVGYSYEQYF TGTGCCAGCTTCAAGGTGACAGGGGTCGGGTATTCCTACGAGCAGTACTTC
TRBD1 NA TRBJ2-2 TRBV25-1 CATTGAPTGELFF TGTGCCACGACAGGGGCGCCCACCGGGGAGCTGTTTTTT
NA few TRBJ2-6 TRBV5-1 CASTVIRSGANVLTF TGCGCCAGTACCGTGATCCGCTCTGGGGCCAACGTCCTGACTTTC
NA NA TRBJ2-5 TRBV9 CASSVAGVGAFETQYF TGTGCCAGCAGCGTTGCAGGGGTGGGTGCCTTTGAGACCCAGTACTTC
NA NA TRBJ1-1 TRBV5-1 CASSLTQGSVTEAFF TGCGCCAGCAGCTTGACTCAGGGCTCGGTCACTGAAGCTTTCTTT
TRBD2 NA TRBJ2-7 TRBV13 CASSPWGGLAESYEQYF TGTGCCAGCAGCCCCTGGGGGGGACTAGCGGAGTCCTACGAGCAGTACTTC
NA NA TRBJ2-7 TRBV6-5 CASSWPFGYSSYEQYF TGTGCCAGCAGTTGGCCTTTTGGTTATAGCTCCTACGAGCAGTACTTC
NA NA TRBJ1-5 TRBV6-5 CASSEGVSQPQHF TGTGCCAGCAGTGAAGGGGTTAGCCAGCCCCAGCATTTT
TRBD2 NA TRBJ2-3 TRBV18 CASSPGVRAGRTDTQYF TGTGCCAGCTCACCAGGAGTAAGAGCGGGACGCACAGATACGCAGTATTTT
TRBD1 NA TRBJ2-5 TRBV19 CASSFGQGGETQYF TGTGCCAGTAGTTTTGGACAGGGGGGCGAGACCCAGTACTTC
TRBD1 NA TRBJ2-4 TRBV4-1 CASSLVRTGVIPAKNIQYF TGCGCCAGCAGCCTGGTTCGGACAGGTGTTATTCCGGCCAAAAACATTCAGTACTTC
NA NA TRBJ2-5 TRBV19 CASSRTEETQYF TGTGCCAGTAGCCGGACCGAAGAGACCCAGTACTTC
NA NA TRBJ1-2 TRBV29-1 CSVGSENYGYTF TGCAGCGTTGGTTCGGAAAACTATGGCTACACCTTC
TRBD2 NA TRBJ2-3 TRBV13 CASSSGTSGRSTDTQYF TGTGCCAGCAGCTCCGGGACTAGCGGACGAAGCACAGATACGCAGTATTTT
NA few TRBJ1-1 TRBV5-1 CASTPTDRGYTEAFF TGCGCCAGCACGCCTACCGACCGGGGTTACACTGAAGCTTTCTTT
TRBD1 NA TRBJ1-2 TRBV6-5 CASSAGQGLYGYTF TGTGCCAGCAGTGCGGGACAGGGCCTCTATGGCTACACCTTC
NA NA TRBJ2-7 TRBV11-3 CASSLPGSHEQYF TGTGCCAGCAGCTTACCAGGTTCCCACGAGCAGTACTTC
TRBD2 NA TRBJ2-1 TRBV5-4 CASSPRGGPLYNEQFF TGTGCCAGCAGCCCTCGGGGGGGTCCCTTATACAATGAGCAGTTCTTC